These 19 T cell receptor beta chains originate from one sample sequenced in a study of shared clonotypes between healthy human individuals. Some clones are missing from TCRdb's copy, which holds only in-frame ones; the method was immunoSEQ multiplex PCR. The table shows around 2.5 million clones, with approximately 93% occurring only once. Sequenced material: naive CD4+ T cells from PBMCs. The subset denotes: CD45RA+ positively selected. The source of these receptors is a young man in good health. Some clones in this sample may be carry-over from other donors' samples.

This clone was detected only once. This chain joins TRBV2 and TRBJ2-7; D not resolved. The CDR3 is 12 residues long. V lost 8 bases and J 1 base, leaving 9 bases between the germline ends. Germline V gene sequence: CDR1 SNHLY, CDR2 FYNNEI. The CDR3 region is CASGPESYEQYF. CDR3 DNA sequence: TGTGCCAGCGGCCCTGAGTCCTACGAGCAGTACTTC.

The chain is built from TRBV6-5 and TRBJ1-1; no clear D. Trimming took 0 bases from V and 0 from J, leaving 11 bases between them. CDR1 and CDR2 from the germline V gene are MNHEY and SVGAGI. The CDR3 has 16 residues. The CDR3 reads CASSYSGVGLNTEAFF. In nucleotides, the CDR3 is TGTGCCAGCAGTTACTCTGGGGTTGGACTGAACACTGAAGCTTTCTTT.

The chain has TRBV30 and TRBJ2-7; D ambiguous. This CDR3 contains 12 residues. Germline lookup yields CDR1 GTSNPN and CDR2 SVGIG (reference sequence). The V and J ends lost 5 bases and 0 bases respectively, with 8 bases between them. This chain's CDR3 is CAWRPSSYEQYF. Here the CDR3 DNA reads TGTGCCTGGCGCCCTAGCTCCTACGAGCAGTACTTC.

This sequence joins TRBV29-1 and TRBJ2-1; 7 bases agree with TRBD1. Unmatched junction bases numbered 4, after V lost 6 bases and J lost 2 bases. Germline CDR1 reads SQVTM; CDR2 reads ANQGSEA. This CDR3 region has 13 residues. The CDR3 sequence is CSVGQDPYNEQFF. The DNA for the CDR3 is TGCAGCGTAGGACAGGATCCCTACAATGAGCAGTTCTTC.

This clone appeared once. This chain connects TRBV28 to TRBJ1-5; tentatively, D is TRBD1 (5 bases). CDR1 is MDHEN, CDR2 SYDVKM, per germline. Deletions cut 0 bases from V and 14 bases from J, with 8 bases between. The CDR3 spans 11 residues. CDR3 amino acids: CASSLWAGKHF. As DNA, the CDR3 is TGTGCCAGCAGTTTATGGGCAGGGAAGCATTTT.

This clone has a single count. J is TRBJ2-7 and V is TRBV7-3; D ambiguous. The CDR3 contains 9 residues. Trimming left V 7 bases short and J 13 bases short, with 11 bases between. The germline V gene encodes CDR1 SGHTA and CDR2 FQGTGA. CDR3 protein: CASIKRIYF. The CDR3 DNA follows: TGTGCCAGCATCAAGAGAATATACTTC.

The J gene is TRBJ2-5, the V gene TRBV6-5, with 7 positions matching TRBD2. Germline assignment: CDR1 MNHEY and CDR2 SVGAGI. The V segment lost 8 bases and the J segment 4 bases; nucleotides outside the gene matches: 10. There are 14 residues in the CDR3. CDR3 DNA sequence: TGTGCCAGCGGGAGGGCCCCCACTAGAGAGACCCAGTACTTC. It encodes CASGRAPTRETQYF.

The J gene is TRBJ2-5, the V gene TRBV5-6; D not resolved. The germline V gene encodes CDR1 SGHDT and CDR2 YYEEEE. The germline V and J ends were trimmed by 4 bases and 5 bases, with 12 bases remaining between them. The CDR3 contains 13 residues. The CDR3: CASSASGPETQYF. DNA of the CDR3: TGTGCCAGCAGCGCAAGTGGGCCGGAGACCCAGTACTTC.

For this clone: The same CDR3 arises from other DNA sequences in this sample as well. This chain connects TRBV29-1 to TRBJ2-1; tentatively, D is TRBD2 (6 bases). The V and J ends lost 3 bases and 0 bases respectively, with 6 bases between them. This CDR3 region has 13 residues. Germline lookup yields CDR1 SQVTM and CDR2 ANQGSEA. The CDR3 spells CSVDGSSYNEQFF. CDR3 bases: TGCAGCGTTGACGGGAGCTCCTACAATGAGCAGTTCTTC.

This chain connects TRBV5-4 to TRBJ2-5, with a possible D match to TRBD1 (6 bases). The germline gives CDR1 SGHNT, CDR2 YYREEE (reference sequence). V was shortened by 3 bases and J by 5 bases, with 8 bases between the two germline ends. The CDR3 loop spans 12 amino acids. The CDR3 region is CASSSGEETQYF. DNA for the CDR3: TGTGCCAGCAGCTCAGGGGAGGAGACCCAGTACTTC. Looking up the rest from reference TRBV5-4 and TRBJ2-5 gives the full variable domain: ETGVTQSPTHLIKTRGQQVTLRCSSQSGHNTVSWYQQALGQGPQFIFQYYREEENGRGNFPPRFSGLQFPNYSSELNVNALELDDSALYLCASSSGEETQYFGPGTRLLVL.

V and J are TRBV5-6 and TRBJ2-5; TRBD2 is a possible D gene (5 bases). Germline CDR1 is SGHDT and CDR2 is YYEEEE. CDR3 length equals 12 residues. V lost 2 bases and J 9 bases, leaving 11 bases between the germline ends. CDR3 region: CASSLAPEAQYF. CDR3 in DNA: TGTGCCAGCAGCTTAGCGCCGGAGGCCCAGTACTTC.

The sample holds one count of this clone. An end of the junction does not agree with germline; a read error may underlie this. This chain uses TRBV5-1 with TRBJ2-3, with 10 bases matching TRBD2. The CDR3 is made up of 16 amino acids. Germline lookup yields CDR1 SGHRS and CDR2 YFSETQ. CDR3 amino acids: CASNLFLAGGTDTQYF. The CDR3 bases are TGCGCCAGCAACTTGTTCCTAGCGGGAGGCACAGATACGCAGTATTTT.

The chain joins TRBV19 to TRBJ1-1, with 7 bases fitting TRBD1. This CDR3 region has 15 residues. V lost 1 base and J lost 3; bases outside the gene matches: 5. Germline V gene data show CDR1 as LNHDA and CDR2 as SQIVND (reference sequence). CDR3 region: CASSIGTGGHTEAFF. The CDR3 bases are TGTGCCAGTAGTATAGGGACAGGAGGTCACACTGAAGCTTTCTTT.

This chain connects TRBV10-1 to TRBJ1-2; D gene uncertain. CDR1 WNHNN and CDR2 SYGVQD come from the germline V gene (reference sequence). The CDR3 extends over 10 amino acids. V lost 8 bases and J 8 bases, leaving 9 bases between the germline ends. The chain's CDR3 is CASLGGGYTF. The CDR3 DNA follows: TGCGCCAGCCTGGGCGGAGGCTACACCTTC.

The V and J genes are TRBV4-1 and TRBJ2-4; 7 bases map to TRBD2. Germline assignment: CDR1 MGHRA and CDR2 YSYEKL. CDR3 length: 18 amino acids. V was clipped by 5 bases and J by 1 base; unmatched bases: 14. CDR3 sequence reads: CASSARGRAEGAKNIQYF. For the CDR3, the DNA is TGCGCCAGCAGCGCCCGAGGGAGGGCGGAGGGGGCCAAAAACATTCAGTACTTC.

The chain joins TRBV7-3 to TRBJ1-1; TRBD1 might be the D (6 bases). Per the germline V gene, CDR1 is SGHTA and CDR2 is FQGTGA. The CDR3 consists of 13 residues. The ends were cut back, 1 base at V and 9 bases at J, with 12 bases in the middle. The CDR3 sequence: CASSLIGGEKAFF. CDR3 DNA sequence: TGTGCCAGCAGCTTAATAGGGGGAGAGAAAGCTTTCTTT.

This clone was counted a single time. The V call is TRBV5-1, the J call TRBJ2-3; maybe TRBD1 (6 bases). The CDR3 is 14 amino acids. Looked up from germline, CDR1 is SGHRS and CDR2 is YFSETQ. V was clipped by 3 bases and J by 3 bases, with 11 bases between them. CDR3 amino acids: CASSWTAGTDTQYF. The CDR3 coding sequence is TGCGCCAGCAGCTGGACAGCCGGTACAGATACGCAGTATTTT.

With respect to this clone: In the same sample, other DNA sequences code for this CDR3. This chain links TRBV2 with TRBJ1-1; D is unclear. V was shortened by 4 bases and J by 1 base, with 7 bases between the two germline ends. CDR1 is SNHLY, CDR2 FYNNEI, per germline. The CDR3 is 13 residues long. The CDR3 DNA reads as TGTGCCAGCAGTGTCGGAGAGAACACTGAAGCTTTCTTT. This encodes CASSVGENTEAFF.

The gene calls are TRBV4-2 and TRBJ1-2, with D possibly being TRBD1 (5 bases). Trimming removed 4 bases at V and 4 bases at J, with 22 bases between. This CDR3 spans 17 amino acids. CDR1 and CDR2 (germline): LGHNA, YNFKEQ. This CDR3 reads CASSPNGEGLMVYGYTF. CDR3 nucleotide sequence: TGTGCCAGCAGCCCCAACGGTGAGGGGTTGATGGTCTATGGCTACACCTTC.